The following is a T cell receptor beta chain sequence with its context. Its specificity is unknown. The sample is drawn from a study of cytomegalovirus exposure and HLA in healthy donors. On the study more broadly: A preliminary data release comprised around 85 million unique TCRs obtained from HLA-typed donors. Study-level findings and limits: Compared with the roughly 670-donor mean, an Asian-associated ancestry cluster reportedly had fewer N-insertions, according to a later analysis. Analysis performed later showed TCR beta chains linked to HLA being more clonally expanded than equally common others.

PCR used 60 Vbeta primers and 13 Jbeta primers. Assay used: immunoSEQ multiplex PCR; TCRdb lists only in-frame clones, some missing. This table has roughly 190,000 clones, 82% appearing once. The CDR3 is 15 amino acids. Germline CDR1 MNHEY, CDR2 SMNVEV (reference sequence). Trimming removed 6 bases from V and 11 bases from J, with 25 bases in between. The clonotype was recovered from a woman aged 18-29 years in good health and CMV-seronegative. The sequencing input was PBMCs. The chain recombines TRBV27 with TRBJ1-2; TRBD1 might be the D (6 bases). The CDR3 coding sequence is TGTGCCAGCAGGCCTAGCAGCCGGGACACGGAGGTATACACCTTC. Translation: CASRPSSRDTEVYTF.